These 20 T cell receptor beta chains share one sample of origin, sequenced in a study of OX40 agonist ivuxolimab in advanced cancers. The library was built by means of the immunoSEQ multiplex PCR assay. Imported from immuneACCESS, the table was reduced by TCRdb to in-frame sequences with V and J called. These copies leave out some clones; in studies compared against another copy, an unresolved V gene accounts for under half, and the cause of the remainder is not known. Counted in this sample were roughly 90,000 clones; about 85% of them appeared once. Roughly 0.22% of the sample comes from the top ten. The specimen was CD4+ or CD8+ T cells sorted from blood, collected in a trial of the OX40 agonist ivuxolimab. These receptors all stem from an adult with an advanced solid tumor such as melanoma, head and neck, liver or kidney cancer.

The rearrangement links TRBV29-1 to TRBJ1-2; 8 bases are shared with TRBD1. The CDR3 totals 14 residues. CDR1 is SQVTM, CDR2 ANQGSEA, per germline. V shed 8 bases and J 1 base; nucleotides not matched to a gene: 9. CDR3 nucleotide sequence: TGCAGCTTCCACCCGGACAGGGATAACTATGGCTACACCTTC. The encoded protein is CSFHPDRDNYGYTF. Supplemented by reference TRBV29-1 and TRBJ1-2, the full variable domain reads SAVISQKPSRDICQRGTSLTIQCQVDSQVTMMFWYRQQPGQSLTLIATANQGSEATYESGFVIDKFPISRPNLTFSTLTVSNMSPEDSSIYLCSFHPDRDNYGYTFGSGTRLTVV.

CDR3 nucleotide sequence: TGTGCCAGCTCACCCCCCTCACAGGGCCAAGAGACCCAGTACTTC. This translates into CASSPPSQGQETQYF. V gene TRBV18 combines with J gene TRBJ2-5, with a tentative D call TRBD1 (6 bases). Germline V gene data show CDR1 as KGHSH and CDR2 as LQKENI. This CDR3 is 15 amino acids long. Trimming left V 3 bases short and J 1 base short, with 12 bases between.

This chain uses TRBV6-1 with TRBJ2-7, with 7 bases fitting TRBD1. The CDR3 totals 13 residues. V was pared by 8 bases and J by 6 bases, with 10 bases of the junction left unmatched. Per germline, CDR1 MNHNS and CDR2 SASEGT. CDR3 sequence (DNA): TGTGCCAGCGGGAGACTACAGGGGTCCGAGCAGTACGTC. Amino acids: CASGRLQGSEQYV.

The J gene is TRBJ2-5, the V gene TRBV7-6; no definite D call. Germline values: CDR1 SGHVS, CDR2 FNYEAQ. The CDR3 is made up of 12 amino acids. The V and J ends lost 5 bases and 7 bases respectively, with 11 bases between them. The CDR3: CASSLLSATQYF. The CDR3 DNA reads TGTGCCAGCAGCCTCCTGTCGGCGACCCAGTACTTC. Full variable domain (missing parts from reference TRBV7-6 and TRBJ2-5): GAGVSQSPRYKVTKRGQDVALRCDPISGHVSLYWYRQALGQGPEFLTYFNYEAQQDKSGLPNDRFSAERPEGSISTLTIQRTEQRDSAMYRCASSLLSATQYFGPGTRLLVL.

This clone was detected once. This chain joins TRBV6-5 and TRBJ2-1; the D gene could be TRBD1 or TRBD2 (5 bases each). The CDR3 loop spans 15 amino acids. The V gene's germline CDR1 is MNHEY and CDR2 SVGAGI. V was shortened by 4 bases and J by 3 bases, with 13 bases between the two germline ends. CDR3 nucleotides: TGTGCCAGCAGTTCCGGGGCCGTGGGCTACAATGAGCAGTTCTTC. Its protein product is CASSSGAVGYNEQFF.

J is TRBJ1-1 and V is TRBV10-2; D perhaps matches TRBD1 (5 bases). V lost 4 bases, J lost 3 bases, and 9 bases lay in between. This CDR3 has 13 amino acids. Germline V CDR1 and CDR2: WSHSY, SAAADI. CDR3 in DNA: TGCGCCAGCAGTGGGGAGGGGTACACTGAAGCTTTCTTT. Amino acid sequence: CASSGEGYTEAFF.

V usage is TRBV29-1 and J usage is TRBJ2-1; 8 positions agree with TRBD2. The germline V gene has CDR1 SQVTM and CDR2 ANQGSEA. V shed 7 bases, J shed 0 bases, and the junction held 11 bases outside the gene matches. The CDR3 consists of 16 residues. The CDR3 bases are TGCAGCGCCCGACGACTAGCGCAGAGCTCCTACAATGAGCAGTTCTTC. This sequence encodes CSARRLAQSSYNEQFF.

This clone was found a few times. V usage is TRBV27 and J usage is TRBJ2-5; TRBD2 is a possible D gene (6 bases). V lost 5 bases, J lost 7 bases, and 20 bases lay in between. Germline assignment: CDR1 MNHEY and CDR2 SMNVEV (reference sequence). There are 15 residues in the CDR3. The CDR3 is CASSEGTRFSRTQYF. As DNA, the CDR3 is TGTGCCAGCAGTGAGGGGACTCGATTTAGTAGGACCCAGTACTTC.

The V call is TRBV29-1, the J call TRBJ2-1, with 13 bases matching TRBD2. The V gene's germline CDR1 is SQVTM and CDR2 ANQGSEA. J gave up 10 bases and V 6 bases, and 12 bases lay outside the gene matches. The CDR3 consists of 15 residues. CDR3 DNA: TGCAGCGTCGGTAGTAGGACTAGCGGGAGTGGAGAGCAGTTCTTC. It codes for CSVGSRTSGSGEQFF.

This clone was observed a single time. The rearrangement joins TRBV2 to TRBJ1-3; D perhaps matches TRBD1 (6 bases). V dropped 6 bases and J dropped 3 bases, with 18 bases sitting between them. The CDR3 extends over 16 amino acids. Germline V CDR1 and CDR2: SNHLY, FYNNEI. Here the CDR3 reads CASSLLAGAGGNTIYF. In DNA, the CDR3 is TGTGCCAGCAGCCTCCTCGCGGGGGCGGGTGGAAACACCATATATTTT.

The CDR3 nucleotides read TGTGCCAGCAGCTTAGGGGCGGGGAGGGAGCTGTTTTTT. Protein sequence: CASSLGAGRELFF. This rearrangement joins TRBV7-3 to TRBJ2-2; D might be TRBD2 (6 bases). From germline, CDR1 is SGHTA and CDR2 FQGTGA. Deletions cut 2 bases from V and 9 bases from J, with 10 bases between. The CDR3 spans 13 residues.

This clone has a single count. The genes are TRBV6-6 and TRBJ1-3, with TRBD1 identical over 9 bases. Trimming removed 2 bases from V and 3 bases from J; junction bases left unmatched: 2. The germline V gene encodes CDR1 MNHNY and CDR2 SVGAGI (reference sequence). The CDR3 is 15 amino acids. CDR3 DNA: TGTGCCAGCAGTTACGGGACAGGGTTTGGAAACACCATATATTTT. Translated: CASSYGTGFGNTIYF.

This rearrangement joins TRBV4-3 to TRBJ2-4; 7 bases are a match to TRBD1. There are 14 residues in the CDR3. V lost 1 base, J lost 9 bases, and 6 bases stayed unmatched. Germline CDR1 is LGHNA and CDR2 is YSLEER. CDR3 region: CASSQGQGDTIQYF. CDR3 sequence (DNA): TGCGCCAGCAGCCAAGGACAGGGAGATACCATTCAGTACTTC.

The chain carries TRBV6-6 and TRBJ2-3; D is perhaps TRBD1 (6 bases). With 6 bases removed from V and 6 bases from J, the gap between germline ends came to 13 bases. The CDR3 length is 13 residues. Germline CDR1 and CDR2: MNHNY and SVGAGI (reference sequence). In DNA form, the CDR3 reads TGTGCCAGCAGAACACAGGGTGCTGATACGCAGTATTTT. Encoded protein: CASRTQGADTQYF.

CDR3 coding DNA: TGTGCCAGCAGTTTAGGCCTCGCAAAGTTTAATGAAAAACTGTTTTTT. Amino acids: CASSLGLAKFNEKLFF. The gene calls are TRBV28 and TRBJ1-4; D is unclear. The V end lost 2 bases, the J end lost 4 bases, and 14 bases lay between the germline ends. CDR3 length equals 16 residues. Germline V gene data show CDR1 as MDHEN and CDR2 as SYDVKM.

This chain links TRBV5-6 with TRBJ2-5, with D perhaps matching TRBD1 or TRBD2 (5 bases each). Deletions cut 1 base from V and 1 base from J, with 11 bases between. CDR3 length: 15 amino acids. CDR1 is SGHDT, CDR2 YYEEEE, per germline. The CDR3 region has the DNA TGTGCCAGCAGCTTGCTGGGGGTTACCCAAGAGACCCAGTACTTC. Encoded protein: CASSLLGVTQETQYF.

Only one count was recorded for this clone. The rearrangement joins TRBV10-3 to TRBJ2-5, with TRBD2 identical over 11 bases. Trimming removed 6 bases from V and 3 bases from J; junction bases left unmatched: 6. This CDR3 spans 15 amino acids. In germline, CDR1 is ENHRY, CDR2 SYGVKD. DNA of the CDR3: TGTGCCATCAGCTATAGCGGGGGGGAAAAAGAGACCCAGTACTTC. Translating gives CAISYSGGEKETQYF.

The chain carries TRBV28 and TRBJ2-5; no reliable D call. Trimming stripped 6 bases from V and 4 bases from J, with 6 bases between. The CDR3 has 11 residues. Germline lookup yields CDR1 MDHEN and CDR2 SYDVKM. CDR3 in amino acids: CASRHTETQYF. The CDR3 coding sequence is TGTGCCAGCAGACATACAGAGACCCAGTACTTC.

This clone appeared a single time. The V gene is TRBV19, the J gene TRBJ2-1; tentatively, D is TRBD1 (5 bases). Germline-derived CDR1 and CDR2 are LNHDA and SQIVND (reference sequence). The germline V and J ends were trimmed by 4 bases and 10 bases, with 8 bases remaining between them. This CDR3 contains 11 residues. The CDR3 region is CASSNRQEQFF. As DNA, the CDR3 is TGTGCCAGTAGTAATCGACAGGAGCAGTTCTTC.

The V and J genes are TRBV19 and TRBJ1-5; 8 bases match TRBD1. Germline values: CDR1 LNHDA, CDR2 SQIVND (reference sequence). The trim removed 6 bases at V and 9 bases at J, leaving 13 bases unmatched. This CDR3 is 15 amino acids long. CDR3 nucleotide sequence: TGTGCCAGTAGCGAACCGACAGGGGTGGTCACGCCCCAGCATTTT. This gives the protein CASSEPTGVVTPQHF.